A single sample is the source of the 2 T cell receptor beta chains below, sequenced in a study of blood T cell repertoires in COVID-19. Assay: immunoSEQ multiplex PCR; the TCRdb copy retains only in-frame clones and omits some. The data contain approximately 310,000 clones, about 89% of them singletons. Sequenced sample: peripheral blood. These receptor sequences come from a woman aged 50 to 65 who had recovered from COVID-19.

V gene TRBV3-1 (or the pseudogene TRBV3-2) combines with J gene TRBJ2-5; D gene uncertain. Germline lookup yields CDR1 LGHDT and CDR2 YNNKEL (reference sequence). V was shortened by 4 bases and J by 4 bases, with 16 bases between the two germline ends. The CDR3 loop spans 15 amino acids. The CDR3 DNA follows: TGTGCCAGCAGCCTCCAACCCCTTACGGGAGAGACCCAGTACTTC. Its protein product is CASSLQPLTGETQYF.

V gene TRBV3-1 (or the pseudogene TRBV3-2) combines with J gene TRBJ1-4, with 10 positions matching TRBD1. This CDR3 has 15 amino acids. Germline values: CDR1 LGHDT, CDR2 YNNKEL (reference sequence). The junction had 5 bases not matched to a gene; V was cut back by 3 bases and J by 7 bases. The CDR3 DNA follows: TGTGCCAGCAGCCATCGACAGGGGGCGGGTGAAAAACTGTTTTTT. This codes for CASSHRQGAGEKLFF.